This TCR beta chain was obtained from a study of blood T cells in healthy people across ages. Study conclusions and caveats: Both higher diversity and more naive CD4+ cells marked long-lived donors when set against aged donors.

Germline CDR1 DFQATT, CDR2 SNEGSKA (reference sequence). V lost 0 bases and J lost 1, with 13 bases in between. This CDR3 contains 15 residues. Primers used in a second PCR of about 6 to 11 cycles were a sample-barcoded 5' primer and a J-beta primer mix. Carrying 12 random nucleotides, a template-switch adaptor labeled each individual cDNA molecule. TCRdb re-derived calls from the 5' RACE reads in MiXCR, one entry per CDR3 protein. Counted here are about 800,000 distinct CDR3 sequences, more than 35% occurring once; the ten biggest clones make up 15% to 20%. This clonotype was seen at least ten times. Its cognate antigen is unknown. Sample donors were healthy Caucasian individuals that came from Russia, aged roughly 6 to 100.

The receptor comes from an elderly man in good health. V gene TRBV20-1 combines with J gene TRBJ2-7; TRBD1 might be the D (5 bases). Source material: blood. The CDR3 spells CSAREQGLGSYEQYF. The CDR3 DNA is TGCAGTGCTAGAGAGCAGGGTTTGGGATCCTACGAGCAGTACTTC.